This T cell receptor beta chain derives from a study of blood T cells in healthy people across ages. Germline V lookup: CDR1 ENHRY, CDR2 SYGVKD. This CDR3 has 14 amino acids. About this clonotype: Its antigen is still unknown.

Overall study results and limits: Diversity estimates from one million T cells were considered underestimates.

A second PCR, run for about 7 to 11 cycles, used a sample-barcoded 5' primer plus a J-beta primer mix. Per-sample output comprised a minimum of 3 million paired-end reads containing CDR3. TCRdb re-called the 5' RACE reads with MiXCR, one entry per CDR3 protein. The sample shows 700,000 or so distinct CDR3 sequences, about 20% of them seen only once. J is TRBJ2-5 and V is TRBV10-3, with TRBD2 as a possible D gene (6 bases). TRBJ2-1 explains the end of the DNA better; the J call may be wrong. Material: blood. The clonotype was recovered from a man between 70 and 80 years old in good health. CDR3 nucleotide sequence: TGTGCCATCAGTGAGTTCCCGACTAGTCGTGAGCAGTTCTTC. It specifies CAISEFPTSREQFF.